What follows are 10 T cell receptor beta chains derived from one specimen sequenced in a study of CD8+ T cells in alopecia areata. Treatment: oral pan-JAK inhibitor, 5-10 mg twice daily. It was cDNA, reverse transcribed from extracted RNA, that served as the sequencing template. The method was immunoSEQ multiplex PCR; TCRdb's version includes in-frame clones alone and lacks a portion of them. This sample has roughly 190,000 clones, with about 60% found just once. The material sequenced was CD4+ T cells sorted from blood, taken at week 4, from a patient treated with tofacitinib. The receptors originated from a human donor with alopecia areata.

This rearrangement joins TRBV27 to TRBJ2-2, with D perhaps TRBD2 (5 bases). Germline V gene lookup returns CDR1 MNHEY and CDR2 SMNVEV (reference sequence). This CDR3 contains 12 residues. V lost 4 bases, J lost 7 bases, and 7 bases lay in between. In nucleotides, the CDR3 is TGTGCCAGCAGTTCGGGGTACGGGGAGCTGTTTTTT. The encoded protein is CASSSGYGELFF.

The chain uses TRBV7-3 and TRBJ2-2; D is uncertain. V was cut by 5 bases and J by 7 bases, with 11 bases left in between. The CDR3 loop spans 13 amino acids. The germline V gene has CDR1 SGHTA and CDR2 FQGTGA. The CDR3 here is CASSEVWGGELFF. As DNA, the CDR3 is TGTGCCAGCAGCGAAGTCTGGGGCGGGGAGCTGTTTTTT.

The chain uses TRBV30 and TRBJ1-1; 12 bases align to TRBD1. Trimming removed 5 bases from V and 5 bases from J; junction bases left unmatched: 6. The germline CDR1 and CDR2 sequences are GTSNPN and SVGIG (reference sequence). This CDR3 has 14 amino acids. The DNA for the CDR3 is TGTGCCTGGGAAGGGACAGGGGGCTGGACTGAAGCTTTCTTT. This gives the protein CAWEGTGGWTEAFF.

The CDR3 loop reads CASTDRLAEETQYF. The CDR3 DNA is TGTGCCAGCACCGACAGGCTAGCGGAAGAGACCCAGTACTTC. The chain recombines TRBV6-5 with TRBJ2-5; D possibly corresponds to TRBD2 (7 bases). Germline-derived CDR1 and CDR2 are MNHEY and SVGAGI. Trimming shortened V by 7 bases and J by 3 bases, and 15 bases separated the two germline ends. This CDR3 is built from 14 residues.

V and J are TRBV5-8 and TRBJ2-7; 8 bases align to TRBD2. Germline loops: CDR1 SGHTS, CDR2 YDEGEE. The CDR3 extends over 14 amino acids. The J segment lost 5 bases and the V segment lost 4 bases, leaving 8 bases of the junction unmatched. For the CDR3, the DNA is TGTGCCAGCAGCAAAAGCGGGAGCAGGAACGAGCAGTACTTC. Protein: CASSKSGSRNEQYF.

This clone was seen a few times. The CDR3 region is CSVGQGRLQPQHF. CDR3 nucleotides: TGCAGCGTTGGACAGGGGCGTTTACAGCCCCAGCATTTT. V is TRBV29-1 and J is TRBJ1-5, with TRBD1 matching 8 bases. The ends lost 4 bases at V and 7 bases at J; junction bases unmatched: 6. In germline, CDR1 is SQVTM, CDR2 ANQGSEA. This CDR3 region has 13 residues.

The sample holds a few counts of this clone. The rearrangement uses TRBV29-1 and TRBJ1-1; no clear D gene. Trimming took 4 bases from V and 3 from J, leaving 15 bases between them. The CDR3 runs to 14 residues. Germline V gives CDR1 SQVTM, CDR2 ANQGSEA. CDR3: CSVAQSRRDTEAFF. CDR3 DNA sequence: TGCAGCGTTGCCCAATCTCGAAGGGACACTGAAGCTTTCTTT.

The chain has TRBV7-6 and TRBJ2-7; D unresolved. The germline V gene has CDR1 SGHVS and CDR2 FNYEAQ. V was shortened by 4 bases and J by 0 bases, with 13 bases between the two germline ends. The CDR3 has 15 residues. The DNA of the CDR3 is TGTGCCAGCAGCTCTGCGGATTCAAGCTCCTACGAGCAGTACTTC. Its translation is CASSSADSSSYEQYF.

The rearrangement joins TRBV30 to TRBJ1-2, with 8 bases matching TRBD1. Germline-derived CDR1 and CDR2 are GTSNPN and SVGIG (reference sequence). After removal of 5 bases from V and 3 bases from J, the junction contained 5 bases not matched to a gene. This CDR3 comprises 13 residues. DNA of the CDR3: TGTGCCTGGGAAGACAGGGGTCACTATGGCTACACCTTC. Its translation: CAWEDRGHYGYTF.

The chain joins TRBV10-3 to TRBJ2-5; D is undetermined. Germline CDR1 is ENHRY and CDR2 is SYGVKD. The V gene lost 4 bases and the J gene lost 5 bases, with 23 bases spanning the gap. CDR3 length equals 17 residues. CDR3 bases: TGTGCCATCAGTGCCTCTCCGAGGCCCCAGTTTGAGGAGACCCAGTACTTC. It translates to CAISASPRPQFEETQYF.